This passage covers 19 T cell receptor beta chains from one sample sequenced in a study of blood T cell repertoires in COVID-19. Profiling relied on immunoSEQ multiplex PCR, and the TCRdb table lists in-frame clones only, not all of them. In the table there are under 250,000 clones, 84% of which are singletons. Source material: peripheral blood. Source of these receptors: a human donor in a cohort sampled during active COVID-19.

The chain combines TRBV5-1 with TRBJ2-7, with 7 bases aligning to TRBD1. The V gene's germline CDR1 is SGHRS and CDR2 YFSETQ. After removal of 4 bases from V and 12 bases from J, the junction contained 19 bases not matched to a gene. This CDR3 is built from 15 residues. The CDR3 region has the DNA TGCGCCAGCAGCAAAGTCCGGGACAGCGTCGATGCCTGGTACTTC. As protein: CASSKVRDSVDAWYF.

The gene calls are TRBV7-2 and TRBJ2-3; 7 bases align to TRBD1. The CDR3 spans 15 residues. Germline V CDR1 and CDR2: SGHTA, FQGNSA. Trimming took 6 bases from V and 1 from J; bases not matched to a gene: 7. The DNA of the CDR3 is TGTGCCAGCAGAAAAGGGGGCGCGGGCACAGATACGCAGTATTTT. Its translation is CASRKGGAGTDTQYF.

This clone was counted once. The CDR3 bases are TGTGCCAGTAGCGACACCGGGACAGGGGGCGGAGATACGCAGTATTTT. Translating it yields CASSDTGTGGGDTQYF. The chain uses TRBV19 and TRBJ2-3; 12 bases are a match to TRBD1. The CDR3 loop spans 16 amino acids. Germline trimming cut 6 bases from V and 5 bases from J; bases unmatched to any gene: 9. Germline CDR1 reads LNHDA; CDR2 reads SQIVND (reference sequence).

This chain connects TRBV5-4 to TRBJ1-2; no clear D. This CDR3 has 14 residues. Germline CDR1 reads SGHNT; CDR2 reads YYREEE (reference sequence). The V gene lost 1 base and the J gene lost 6 bases, with 13 bases spanning the gap. The CDR3 is CASSLSGSGNGYTF. The CDR3, as DNA: TGTGCCAGCAGCTTGTCCGGCTCGGGGAATGGCTACACCTTC.

The rearrangement uses TRBV5-5 and TRBJ2-1; possible D gene TRBD1, 7 bases. This CDR3 region has 16 residues. Germline V gene data show CDR1 as SGHKS and CDR2 as YYEKEE (reference sequence). Trimming pared 0 bases from V and 4 bases from J, leaving 14 bases between. This chain's CDR3 is CASSLDSQGRYNEQFF. CDR3 sequence (DNA): TGTGCCAGCAGCTTGGACTCACAGGGGAGGTACAATGAGCAGTTCTTC.

The chain combines TRBV27 with TRBJ2-1; unclear D gene. CDR1 MNHEY and CDR2 SMNVEV come from the germline V gene (reference sequence). The CDR3 has 15 residues. V dropped 3 bases and J dropped 6 bases, with 15 bases sitting between them. The CDR3 here is CASSFIASRRNEQFF. The DNA for the CDR3 is TGTGCCAGCAGTTTTATTGCCTCCAGGCGCAATGAGCAGTTCTTC.

This clone was observed a handful of times. The chain uses TRBV19 and TRBJ2-5; D is possibly TRBD2 (6 bases). Per germline, CDR1 LNHDA and CDR2 SQIVND (reference sequence). Trimming shortened V by 1 base and J by 5 bases, and 23 bases separated the two germline ends. This CDR3 contains 18 residues. CDR3 nucleotide sequence: TGTGCCAGTAGTATAGGGCAGCGACGCTCGGGAGAGGCGGAGACCCAGTACTTC. It is translated as CASSIGQRRSGEAETQYF.

The chain has TRBV7-2 and TRBJ1-2, with 7 nucleotides matching TRBD1. The CDR3 totals 13 residues. The germline gives CDR1 SGHTA, CDR2 FQGNSA. V lost 5 bases and J lost 5; bases outside the gene matches: 5. The CDR3 loop reads CASSLDRRYGYTF. The DNA for the CDR3 is TGTGCCAGCAGCCTGGACAGGCGATATGGCTACACCTTC.

This chain links TRBV30 with TRBJ1-4; a weak D match, TRBD1 (5 bases). Trimming shortened V by 3 bases and J by 8 bases, and 19 bases separated the two germline ends. The CDR3 covers 15 residues. Germline CDR1 and CDR2: GTSNPN and SVGIG (reference sequence). CDR3 amino acids: CAWRHPGPRGEKLFF. CDR3 sequence (DNA): TGTGCCTGGAGACACCCGGGACCCCGGGGGGAAAAACTGTTTTTT.

Written as DNA, the CDR3 is TGTGCCAGCAGCTCCGGGCTTGGAGGGGAAAAACTGTTTTTT. It codes for CASSSGLGGEKLFF. The V gene is TRBV7-2, the J gene TRBJ1-4; D uncertain. Germline V lookup: CDR1 SGHTA, CDR2 FQGNSA. The V gene lost 4 bases and the J gene lost 8 bases, with 14 bases spanning the gap. This CDR3 spans 14 amino acids.

The chain carries TRBV29-1 and TRBJ1-2, with D unclear. Between the trimmed V and J ends, which lost 4 bases and 4 bases, there was a span of 10 bases. Germline V gene sequence: CDR1 SQVTM, CDR2 ANQGSEA. The CDR3 has 12 residues. The CDR3 DNA reads TGCAGCGTTGTGGCGGCCTCCTATGGCTACACCTTC. Its translation: CSVVAASYGYTF. Based on the CDR3 plus reference TRBV29-1 and TRBJ1-2, the full variable domain is SAVISQKPSRDICQRGTSLTIQCQVDSQVTMMFWYRQQPGQSLTLIATANQGSEATYESGFVIDKFPISRPNLTFSTLTVSNMSPEDSSIYLCSVVAASYGYTFGSGTRLTVV.

This chain joins TRBV28 and TRBJ2-7; 7 positions match TRBD1. CDR3 length equals 17 residues. Germline V CDR1 and CDR2: MDHEN, SYDVKM. V was clipped by 5 bases and J by 6 bases; unmatched bases: 19. The CDR3 region is CASSRLITGTASSEQYF. The DNA of the CDR3 is TGTGCCAGCAGTCGACTCATAACCGGGACAGCCAGTTCCGAGCAGTACTTC. Looking up the rest from reference TRBV28 and TRBJ2-7 gives the full variable domain: DVKVTQSSRYLVKRTGEKVFLECVQDMDHENMFWYRQDPGLGLRLIYFSYDVKMKEKGDIPEGYSVSREKKERFSLILESASTNQTSMYLCASSRLITGTASSEQYFGPGTRLTVT.

This chain links TRBV5-1 with TRBJ2-1; 7 bases map to TRBD2. V shed 5 bases, J shed 4 bases, and the junction held 21 bases outside the gene matches. The V gene's germline CDR1 is SGHRS and CDR2 YFSETQ. This CDR3 is 19 amino acids long. The CDR3: CASSLNPGSGLGTYNEQFF. CDR3 sequence (DNA): TGCGCCAGCAGTCTGAACCCAGGTAGCGGGTTGGGAACTTACAATGAGCAGTTCTTC.

The genes are TRBV19 and TRBJ2-1; D is perhaps TRBD2 (5 bases). In germline, CDR1 is LNHDA, CDR2 SQIVND (reference sequence). Trimming left V 2 bases short and J 7 bases short, with 15 bases between. There are 15 residues in the CDR3. CDR3 bases: TGTGCCAGTAGTATAAAGAGCGGCCTAGGGAATGAGCAGTTCTTC. Residues: CASSIKSGLGNEQFF.

Here the CDR3 DNA reads TGTGCCAGCAGCCAAGTCGGACAGGCCCGGGAGACCCAGTACTTC. It is translated as CASSQVGQARETQYF. The genes are TRBV3-1 (or the pseudogene TRBV3-2) and TRBJ2-5, with TRBD1 identical over 7 bases. The V gene's germline CDR1 is LGHDT and CDR2 YNNKEL (reference sequence). The V segment lost 1 base and the J segment 5 bases; nucleotides outside the gene matches: 7. The CDR3 spans 15 residues.

The chain uses TRBV27 and TRBJ2-1; 7 bases agree with TRBD2. Germline CDR1 reads MNHEY; CDR2 reads SMNVEV (reference sequence). With 6 bases clipped from V and 7 bases from J, the junction kept 15 bases outside the gene matches. The CDR3 has 16 residues. The CDR3 region has the DNA TGTGCCAGCAGCCTATGGATGGGATTAGCGGGTAATGAGCAGTTCTTC. As protein: CASSLWMGLAGNEQFF.

CDR3 coding DNA: TGTGCCAGCAGCGCAAACAGGGAAAAAGCTTTCTTT. Its protein is CASSANREKAFF. This chain links TRBV7-9 with TRBJ1-1; the D gene is possibly TRBD1 (6 bases). Germline V gene data show CDR1 as SEHNR and CDR2 as FQNEAQ (reference sequence). The germline V and J ends were trimmed by 5 bases and 9 bases, with 13 bases remaining between them. The CDR3 is made up of 12 amino acids.

The chain recombines TRBV6-2 or TRBV6-3 with TRBJ2-1, with TRBD2 matching 12 bases. V lost 4 bases and J lost 10; bases outside the gene matches: 14. The germline CDR1 and CDR2 sequences are MNHEY and SVGEGT. The CDR3 contains 17 residues. CDR3 sequence reads: CASSSSLTSGSFREQFF. In DNA, the CDR3 is TGTGCCAGCAGTTCAAGTTTGACTAGCGGGAGCTTTCGAGAGCAGTTCTTC.

The chain has TRBV6-6 and TRBJ2-7, with 9 bases that match TRBD1. This CDR3 is built from 15 residues. V lost 6 bases, J lost 4 bases, and 10 bases stayed unmatched. In germline, CDR1 is MNHNY, CDR2 SVGAGI (reference sequence). The chain's CDR3 is CASRPPGTGLYEQYF. The CDR3, as DNA: TGTGCCAGCAGACCCCCCGGGACAGGGTTGTACGAGCAGTACTTC.